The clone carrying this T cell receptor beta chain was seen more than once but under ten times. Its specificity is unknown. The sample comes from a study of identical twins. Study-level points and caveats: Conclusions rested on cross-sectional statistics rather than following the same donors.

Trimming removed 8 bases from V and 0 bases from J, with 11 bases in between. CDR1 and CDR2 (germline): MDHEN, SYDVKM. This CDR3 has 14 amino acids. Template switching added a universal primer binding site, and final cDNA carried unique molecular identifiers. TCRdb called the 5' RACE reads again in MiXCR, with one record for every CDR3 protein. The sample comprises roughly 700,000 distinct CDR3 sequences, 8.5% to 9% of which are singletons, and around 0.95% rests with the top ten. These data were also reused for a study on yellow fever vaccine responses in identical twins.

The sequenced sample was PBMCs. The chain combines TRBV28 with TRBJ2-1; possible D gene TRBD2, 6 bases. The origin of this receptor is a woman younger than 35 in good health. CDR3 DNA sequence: TGTGCCAGCCGGGAGCGGCCCTCCTACAATGAGCAGTTCTTC. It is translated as CASRERPSYNEQFF.